The 29 T cell receptor beta chains below all came from one sample that was sequenced in a study of cytomegalovirus exposure and HLA in healthy donors. PCR was performed using 60 Vbeta and 13 Jbeta primers. Clones were sequenced by immunoSEQ multiplex PCR, and TCRdb holds only the in-frame ones, with some missing. The data show 90,000 to 100,000 clones, 70% to 80% seen once. The material sequenced was PBMCs. The origin of the receptors is a female donor in good health and CMV-seronegative.

The chain has TRBV5-5 and TRBJ1-5, with 12 bases identical to TRBD1. The CDR3 consists of 17 residues. J was trimmed by 1 base and V by 4 bases; bases with no gene match: 6. Germline V CDR1 and CDR2: SGHKS, YYEKEE (reference sequence). Here the CDR3 DNA reads TGTGCCAGCAGCAAGGGACAGGGGGCGAGAAGCAATCAGCCCCAGCATTTT. Translating it yields CASSKGQGARSNQPQHF.

J is TRBJ2-7 and V is TRBV5-4, with a weak D call TRBD2 (6 bases). Trimming removed 0 bases at V and 2 bases at J, with 12 bases between. There are 15 residues in the CDR3. The germline V gene encodes CDR1 SGHNT and CDR2 YYREEE (reference sequence). CDR3 sequence: CASSLAGEAPYEQYF. For the CDR3, the DNA is TGTGCCAGCAGCTTGGCGGGGGAGGCGCCCTACGAGCAGTACTTC.

The chain has TRBV6-5 and TRBJ2-5, with 7 bases lining up with TRBD1. The CDR3 covers 15 residues. V gave up 2 bases and J gave up 4 bases; unmatched junction bases: 7. Germline CDR1 is MNHEY and CDR2 is SVGAGI. CDR3: CASSYLGQKGETQYF. The CDR3, as DNA: TGTGCCAGCAGTTACCTGGGACAGAAGGGAGAGACCCAGTACTTC.

This clone was seen only a few times. The chain couples TRBV9 to TRBJ2-2; TRBD2 aligns across 7 bases. The CDR3 contains 13 residues. The germline V gene encodes CDR1 SGDLS and CDR2 YYNGEE. The ends lost 10 bases at V and 5 bases at J; junction bases unmatched: 8. The chain's CDR3 is CACQRDGTGELFF. The CDR3 nucleotides read TGTGCCTGCCAGCGGGATGGAACCGGGGAGCTGTTTTTT.

The chain recombines TRBV9 with TRBJ2-3; 8 bases line up with TRBD1. The CDR3 sequence is 15 residues long. J lost 3 bases, V lost 3 bases, and 6 bases had no gene match. Germline values: CDR1 SGDLS, CDR2 YYNGEE. CDR3 region: CASSARTGRTDTQYF. In nucleotides, the CDR3 is TGTGCCAGCAGCGCGAGGACAGGGAGGACAGATACGCAGTATTTT.

This clone showed up just a few times. J is TRBJ1-6 and V is TRBV19, with TRBD1 matching over 9 bases. Trimming took 6 bases from V and 4 from J; bases not matched to a gene: 7. Germline CDR1 is LNHDA and CDR2 is SQIVND (reference sequence). This CDR3 has 16 residues. CDR3 DNA: TGTGCCAGTAGGCGAGACAGGGGGGATTATAATTCACCCCTCCACTTT. It translates to CASRRDRGDYNSPLHF.

The chain carries TRBV7-6 and TRBJ1-1; 9 bases map to TRBD1. CDR3 length equals 17 residues. V lost 3 bases to trimming and J lost 11 bases; unmatched junction nucleotides: 19. CDR1 and CDR2 from the germline V gene are SGHVS and FNYEAQ. CDR3 protein: CASSFIASGTGMGRAFF. The DNA for the CDR3 is TGTGCCAGCAGCTTCATAGCTTCCGGGACAGGGATGGGGAGGGCTTTCTTT.

This clone was detected a few times. CDR3 bases: TGTGCCAGCAGCAAGGACAGTGGGGCTCGAGAAGCTTTCTTT. This gives the protein CASSKDSGAREAFF. The chain has TRBV7-6 and TRBJ1-1, with D perhaps matching TRBD1 (6 bases). Germline V gene sequence: CDR1 SGHVS, CDR2 FNYEAQ. The V gene lost 5 bases and the J gene lost 8 bases, with 18 bases spanning the gap. The CDR3 spans 14 residues.

Concerning this clone: This same CDR3 is encoded by further DNA sequences in the sample. The chain has TRBV5-1 and TRBJ2-1; D might be TRBD1 (6 bases). The V and J ends lost 4 bases and 5 bases respectively, with 10 bases between them. The germline V gene has CDR1 SGHRS and CDR2 YFSETQ. CDR3 length: 13 residues. CDR3 in amino acids: CASSLQGDNEQFF. CDR3 DNA: TGCGCCAGCAGCCTACAGGGAGACAATGAGCAGTTCTTC.

The V gene is TRBV6-5, the J gene TRBJ2-7, with D possibly being TRBD1 (6 bases). The CDR3 consists of 15 residues. Per the germline V gene, CDR1 is MNHEY and CDR2 is SVGAGI. Trimming stripped 6 bases from V and 5 bases from J, with 20 bases between. CDR3 coding DNA: TGTGCCAGCAGCACCAACAGGGCCCTCCTAAACGAGCAGTACTTC. Translated: CASSTNRALLNEQYF.

This chain uses TRBV30 with TRBJ1-4; 9 bases line up with TRBD1. Per germline, CDR1 GTSNPN and CDR2 SVGIG (reference sequence). The CDR3 runs 13 residues. The V gene end was trimmed by 6 bases and the J gene end by 4 bases; junction bases not matched to a gene: 3. The DNA of the CDR3 is TGTGCCTGCTGGGGACAGGGTAATGAAAAACTGTTTTTT. It is translated as CACWGQGNEKLFF.

The rearrangement links TRBV4-1 to TRBJ2-3; D is unresolved. V was cut by 1 base and J by 4 bases, with 9 bases left in between. The CDR3 has 14 amino acids. The germline CDR1 and CDR2 sequences are MGHRA and YSYEKL. DNA for the CDR3: TGCGCCAGCAGCCAAGGAAGCGCCCCAGATACGCAGTATTTT. This encodes CASSQGSAPDTQYF.

V gene TRBV5-1 combines with J gene TRBJ1-1; 7 nucleotides agree with TRBD1. The CDR3 extends over 14 amino acids. The germline gives CDR1 SGHRS, CDR2 YFSETQ. V shed 4 bases, J shed 3 bases, and the junction held 6 bases outside the gene matches. The DNA for the CDR3 is TGCGCCAGCAGCGCCATAACAGGGGACACTGAAGCTTTCTTT. It is translated as CASSAITGDTEAFF.

This clone was counted once. V and J are TRBV5-4 and TRBJ2-1; the D gene is possibly TRBD1 (5 bases). CDR1 and CDR2 from the germline V gene are SGHNT and YYREEE (reference sequence). This CDR3 comprises 13 residues. V was clipped by 3 bases and J by 8 bases, with 12 bases between them. The CDR3, as DNA: TGTGCCAGCAGCTCAACCCTAGGGGATGAGCAGTTCTTC. It encodes CASSSTLGDEQFF.

The chain joins TRBV29-1 to TRBJ1-1; 9 bases agree with TRBD1. With V trimmed by 6 bases and J by 1 base, 6 bases remained unmatched. CDR1 and CDR2 from the germline V gene are SQVTM and ANQGSEA. The CDR3 runs to 14 residues. The CDR3 sequence is CSVARTGANTEAFF. For the CDR3, the DNA is TGCAGCGTCGCCAGGACAGGGGCGAACACTGAAGCTTTCTTT.

A few counts support this clone. This rearrangement joins TRBV6-5 to TRBJ2-7; 7 bases are a match to TRBD2. V shed 2 bases, J shed 2 bases, and the junction held 3 bases outside the gene matches. The CDR3 totals 14 residues. Germline CDR1 is MNHEY and CDR2 is SVGAGI. The chain's CDR3 is CASSYQRGAYEQYF. DNA of the CDR3: TGTGCCAGCAGTTACCAGCGGGGAGCCTACGAGCAGTACTTC.

CDR3 bases: TGCAGCGCGCAGAGGGGGTCGGGTGAAAAACTGTTTTTT. It translates to CSAQRGSGEKLFF. The genes are TRBV29-1 and TRBJ1-4; a weak D match, TRBD1 (6 bases). The V gene's germline CDR1 is SQVTM and CDR2 ANQGSEA. Deletions cut 7 bases from V and 7 bases from J, with 16 bases between. The CDR3 runs 13 residues. The full variable domain, in which reference TRBV29-1 and TRBJ1-4 provide the parts outside the CDR3, is SAVISQKPSRDICQRGTSLTIQCQVDSQVTMMFWYRQQPGQSLTLIATANQGSEATYESGFVIDKFPISRPNLTFSTLTVSNMSPEDSSIYLCSAQRGSGEKLFFGSGTQLSVL.

V gene TRBV7-9 combines with J gene TRBJ2-5; TRBD2 agrees at 8 bases. Trimming at V came to 1 base and at J to 4 bases, leaving 8 bases not matched to a gene. Germline V gives CDR1 SEHNR, CDR2 FQNEAQ (reference sequence). This CDR3 has 16 amino acids. This CDR3 is CASSLEGGGTRETQYF. DNA of the CDR3: TGTGCCAGCAGCTTAGAAGGCGGGGGGACCAGAGAGACCCAGTACTTC.

This clone was detected once. The J gene is TRBJ2-7, the V gene TRBV30; TRBD2 matches 7 bases. Germline CDR1 reads GTSNPN; CDR2 reads SVGIG (reference sequence). The CDR3 consists of 14 residues. V dropped 0 bases and J dropped 3; count of bases not matched to a gene: 5. DNA for the CDR3: TGTGCCTGGAGTGTAGGGTCGGGAGGCTACGAGCAGTACTTC. Amino acid sequence: CAWSVGSGGYEQYF.

The chain combines TRBV15 with TRBJ1-2; D gene ambiguous. V was cut by 0 bases and J by 2 bases, with 19 bases left in between. This CDR3 is built from 18 residues. The germline gives CDR1 LNHNV, CDR2 YYDKDF (reference sequence). CDR3 loop: CATSRDNLWRQANYGYTF. CDR3 sequence (DNA): TGTGCCACCAGCAGAGATAATTTGTGGCGCCAGGCAAACTATGGCTACACCTTC.

This chain's CDR3 is CSVPKGLEAEAFF. The CDR3 DNA reads TGCAGCGTCCCCAAAGGGCTGGAGGCTGAAGCTTTCTTT. V gene TRBV29-1 combines with J gene TRBJ1-1; D ambiguous. CDR3 length equals 13 residues. Between the trimmed V and J ends, which lost 6 bases and 6 bases, there was a span of 17 bases. CDR1 and CDR2 (germline): SQVTM, ANQGSEA. The complete variable domain, with remaining parts taken from reference TRBV29-1 and TRBJ1-1, reads SAVISQKPSRDICQRGTSLTIQCQVDSQVTMMFWYRQQPGQSLTLIATANQGSEATYESGFVIDKFPISRPNLTFSTLTVSNMSPEDSSIYLCSVPKGLEAEAFFGQGTRLTVV.

This chain connects TRBV25-1 to TRBJ2-7; TRBD1 might be the D (6 bases). V dropped 3 bases and J dropped 0 bases, with 9 bases sitting between them. The germline CDR1 and CDR2 sequences are MGHDK and SYGVNS. The CDR3 extends over 14 amino acids. The CDR3 here is CASSDWTVSYEQYF. The DNA of the CDR3 is TGTGCCAGCAGTGATTGGACAGTCTCCTACGAGCAGTACTTC.

This clone was counted only a few times. The chain carries TRBV11-3 and TRBJ2-2; D call uncertain. The CDR3 sequence is 12 residues long. The germline V gene encodes CDR1 SGHNT and CDR2 YENEEA. The V and J ends lost 4 bases and 5 bases respectively, with 5 bases between them. In nucleotides, the CDR3 is TGTGCCAGCAGCTCCTATACCGGGGAGCTGTTTTTT. It yields the protein CASSSYTGELFF.

This chain uses TRBV15 with TRBJ2-3; 7 nucleotides match TRBD1. V lost 1 base and J lost 3; bases outside the gene matches: 4. This CDR3 spans 15 amino acids. CDR1 is LNHNV, CDR2 YYDKDF, per germline (reference sequence). The CDR3 is CATSRVGQKTDTQYF. For the CDR3, the DNA is TGTGCCACCAGCAGAGTGGGACAGAAGACAGATACGCAGTATTTT.

This chain links TRBV7-8 with TRBJ2-2, with a possible D match to TRBD1 (6 bases). V was trimmed by 5 bases and J by 2 bases, leaving 15 bases between them. The CDR3 is 16 amino acids. Germline lookup yields CDR1 SGHVS and CDR2 FQNEAQ. The CDR3 protein is CASSPRGGLNTGELFF. The CDR3 DNA reads TGTGCCAGCAGCCCGAGAGGGGGATTAAACACCGGGGAGCTGTTTTTT.

The genes are TRBV27 and TRBJ1-5; the D gene is possibly TRBD1 (6 bases). The CDR3 covers 16 residues. V lost 4 bases, J lost 0 bases, and 13 bases lay in between. CDR1 is MNHEY, CDR2 SMNVEV, per germline (reference sequence). CDR3 region: CASSSGTTYSNQPQHF. DNA for the CDR3: TGTGCCAGCAGTTCCGGGACAACTTATAGCAATCAGCCCCAGCATTTT.

This clone was seen a handful of times. J is TRBJ2-1 and V is TRBV27, with 15 bases that match TRBD2. Unmatched junction bases numbered 1, after V lost 3 bases and J lost 7 bases. In germline, CDR1 is MNHEY, CDR2 SMNVEV (reference sequence). There are 15 residues in the CDR3. CDR3 region: CASSLGTSGRNEQFF. In DNA, the CDR3 is TGTGCCAGCAGTTTGGGGACTAGCGGGAGGAATGAGCAGTTCTTC.

CDR3 DNA: TGTGCCAGCAGCCAAGCCGGACTAGCGGGACTACTGGGAGGCATTCAGTACTTC. Translation gives CASSQAGLAGLLGGIQYF. V usage is TRBV4-2 and J usage is TRBJ2-4; TRBD2 agrees at 12 bases. The CDR3 is made up of 18 amino acids. Germline trimming cut 1 base from V and 9 bases from J; bases unmatched to any gene: 13. Germline CDR1 LGHNA, CDR2 YNFKEQ.

V usage is TRBV19 and J usage is TRBJ1-2, with TRBD1 identical over 7 bases. This CDR3 is 14 amino acids long. V lost 3 bases, J lost 6 bases, and 7 bases stayed unmatched. Germline V CDR1 and CDR2: LNHDA, SQIVND (reference sequence). The chain's CDR3 is CASSIRDSLNGYTF. The DNA of the CDR3 is TGTGCCAGTAGTATCCGGGACAGCTTAAATGGCTACACCTTC. The full variable domain, in which reference TRBV19 and TRBJ1-2 provide the parts outside the CDR3, is DGGITQSPKYLFRKEGQNVTLSCEQNLNHDAMYWYRQDPGQGLRLIYYSQIVNDFQKGDIAEGYSVSREKKESFPLTVTSAQKNPTAFYLCASSIRDSLNGYTFGSGTRLTVV.